This T cell receptor (beta chain) is from a study of shared clonotypes between healthy human individuals. Whole-study results and caveats: When naive CD4 clonotypes were compared across a few donors, 4% to 6.5% were shared.

Trimming removed 0 bases at V and 7 bases at J, with 8 bases between. CDR3 length equals 12 residues. Germline V gene sequence: CDR1 SGHDT, CDR2 YYEEEE. Of note for this clone: Antigen: not known. This sample includes further DNA sequences coding for the same CDR3.

TCRdb keeps only in-frame clones here, not all; method: immunoSEQ multiplex PCR. The profile shows millions of clones, 85% to 95% of them singletons. Only CD45RO-negative cells positively selected for CCR7 counted as naive CD8 cells, so terminally differentiated effector memory CD45RA+ cells were excluded. The sample taken for sequencing was naive CD8+ T cells from PBMCs. The receptor comes from a man younger than 35 in good health. Some clones in this sample may be carry-over from other donors' samples. J is TRBJ2-7 and V is TRBV5-6; TRBD2 is a possible D gene (6 bases). Here the CDR3 reads CASSLGRGEQYF. The CDR3 DNA is TGTGCCAGCAGCTTGGGGAGGGGAGAGCAGTACTTC.